A selection of T cell receptor beta chains follows, all from one sample in a study of shared clonotypes between healthy human individuals. Produced via immunoSEQ multiplex PCR; TCRdb's table is partial and in-frame only. The repertoire holds about 180,000 clones, with roughly 93% as singletons. The sample comprised naive CD4+ T cells sorted from blood. The receptors originated from a woman aged 25-40 years in good health. The CDR3 runs from the conserved cysteine through the conserved F or W. The D gene is left open where the match is weak. Some rows mark clone size as missing; the rest say once, few, many or name a class of expanded clone.

d_gene: NA; abundance: NA; j_gene: TRBJ1-1; v_gene: TRBV5-1; len: 12; CDR3aa: CASSLAGDAAFF; CDR3nt: TGCGCCAGCAGCTTGGCAGGGGACGCAGCTTTCTTT
d_gene: NA; abundance: NA; j_gene: TRBJ1-5; v_gene: TRBV19; len: 13; CDR3aa: CASSIDRAQPQHF; CDR3nt: TGTGCCAGTAGTATAGACCGGGCCCAGCCCCAGCATTTT
d_gene: NA; abundance: NA; j_gene: TRBJ1-5; v_gene: TRBV5-5; len: 15; CDR3aa: CASSLQGERYQPQHF; CDR3nt: TGTGCCAGCAGCTTGCAAGGTGAGAGATATCAGCCCCAGCATTTT
d_gene: TRBD1; abundance: NA; j_gene: TRBJ1-6; v_gene: TRBV9; len: 18; CDR3aa: CASSDRSGTGVANSPLHF; CDR3nt: TGTGCCAGCAGCGACCGCTCCGGGACAGGGGTCGCGAATTCACCCCTCCACTTT
d_gene: NA; abundance: NA; j_gene: TRBJ1-2; v_gene: TRBV28; len: 16; CDR3aa: CASRPHSDGANYGYTF; CDR3nt: TGTGCCAGCAGACCCCATTCGGACGGCGCTAACTATGGCTACACCTTC
d_gene: TRBD1; abundance: NA; j_gene: TRBJ1-2; v_gene: TRBV5-5; len: 14; CDR3aa: CASSLGQGGDGYTF; CDR3nt: TGTGCCAGCAGCTTGGGACAGGGGGGTGATGGCTACACCTTC
d_gene: NA; abundance: once; j_gene: TRBJ1-5; v_gene: TRBV28; len: 12; CDR3aa: CASSHQGQPQHF; CDR3nt: TGTGCCAGCAGTCATCAGGGGCAGCCCCAGCATTTT
d_gene: NA; abundance: NA; j_gene: TRBJ2-7; v_gene: TRBV27; len: 12; CDR3aa: CASRSNSYEQYF; CDR3nt: TGTGCCAGCAGGAGCAATTCCTACGAGCAGTACTTC
d_gene: NA; abundance: few; j_gene: TRBJ2-7; v_gene: TRBV7-8; len: 14; CDR3aa: CASSLADIYYEQYF; CDR3nt: TGTGCCAGCAGCTTAGCGGACATATACTACGAGCAGTACTTC
d_gene: NA; abundance: NA; j_gene: TRBJ1-1; v_gene: TRBV7-2; len: 15; CDR3aa: CASSLAGFLNTEAFF; CDR3nt: TGTGCCAGCAGCTTAGCGGGGTTTTTGAACACTGAAGCTTTCTTT
d_gene: TRBD2; abundance: NA; j_gene: TRBJ2-3; v_gene: TRBV27; len: 17; CDR3aa: CASSTGTSGRSTDTQYF; CDR3nt: TGTGCCAGCAGTACCGGGACTAGCGGGAGAAGCACAGATACGCAGTATTTT
d_gene: NA; abundance: NA; j_gene: TRBJ2-7; v_gene: TRBV5-5; len: 12; CDR3aa: CASSLGQRGQYF; CDR3nt: TGTGCCAGCAGCTTGGGACAGAGGGGGCAGTACTTC
d_gene: NA; abundance: NA; j_gene: TRBJ2-7; v_gene: TRBV28; len: 13; CDR3aa: CASSFSWAYEQYF; CDR3nt: TGTGCCAGCAGTTTCTCCTGGGCCTACGAGCAGTACTTC
d_gene: NA; abundance: NA; j_gene: TRBJ1-1; v_gene: TRBV28; len: 13; CDR3aa: CAIHTGTNNEAFF; CDR3nt: TGTGCCATCCACACCGGGACAAACAATGAAGCTTTCTTT
d_gene: NA; abundance: once; j_gene: TRBJ2-2; v_gene: TRBV6-1; len: 17; CDR3aa: CASSEGGRGRRAGELFF; CDR3nt: NA
d_gene: NA; abundance: NA; j_gene: TRBJ1-1; v_gene: TRBV29-1; len: 12; CDR3aa: CSVGTYNTEAFF; CDR3nt: TGCAGCGTGGGGACTTACAACACTGAAGCTTTCTTT
d_gene: NA; abundance: NA; j_gene: TRBJ2-3; v_gene: TRBV5-1; len: 15; CDR3aa: CASSLIAGSTDTQYF; CDR3nt: TGCGCCAGCAGCTTGATCGCGGGGAGCACAGATACGCAGTATTTT
d_gene: NA; abundance: NA; j_gene: TRBJ1-2; v_gene: TRBV28; len: 13; CDR3aa: CASSLGRPYGYTF; CDR3nt: TGTGCCAGCAGCCTTGGGAGGCCATATGGCTACACCTTC
d_gene: NA; abundance: NA; j_gene: TRBJ2-3; v_gene: TRBV29-1; len: 12; CDR3aa: CSVEDGFPSQYF; CDR3nt: TGCAGCGTTGAAGATGGTTTTCCATCGCAGTATTTT
d_gene: TRBD2; abundance: NA; j_gene: TRBJ2-5; v_gene: TRBV9; len: 15; CDR3aa: CASSPLAGRFGEQYF; CDR3nt: TGTGCCAGCAGCCCACTAGCGGGCCGATTCGGGGAGCAGTACTTC
d_gene: TRBD2; abundance: NA; j_gene: TRBJ2-7; v_gene: TRBV7-2; len: 14; CDR3aa: CASSRAGGPYEQYF; CDR3nt: TGTGCCAGCAGCCGGGCGGGAGGGCCCTACGAGCAGTACTTC
d_gene: TRBD2; abundance: NA; j_gene: TRBJ2-1; v_gene: TRBV5-1; len: 14; CDR3aa: CASSFDSGRNEQFF; CDR3nt: TGCGCCAGCAGCTTCGATAGCGGGAGAAATGAGCAGTTCTTC
d_gene: TRBD2; abundance: once; j_gene: TRBJ2-2; v_gene: TRBV9; len: 16; CDR3aa: CASSVDLGGRTGELFF; CDR3nt: TGTGCCAGCAGCGTAGACTTGGGAGGGCGCACCGGGGAGCTGTTTTTT
d_gene: NA; abundance: NA; j_gene: TRBJ2-7; v_gene: TRBV6-1; len: 14; CDR3aa: CASSDPGTDYEQYF; CDR3nt: TGTGCCAGCAGTGACCCGGGGACCGACTACGAGCAGTACTTC
d_gene: NA; abundance: NA; j_gene: TRBJ1-1; v_gene: TRBV2; len: 15; CDR3aa: CASSDTLDRNTEAFF; CDR3nt: TGTGCCAGCAGTGATACTCTGGACAGGAACACTGAAGCTTTCTTT
d_gene: NA; abundance: once; j_gene: TRBJ2-7; v_gene: TRBV5-1; len: 16; CDR3aa: CASSWDAGQPSYEQYF; CDR3nt: TGCGCCAGCAGCTGGGATGCGGGACAGCCATCCTACGAGCAGTACTTC
d_gene: NA; abundance: NA; j_gene: TRBJ1-5; v_gene: TRBV7-6; len: 13; CDR3aa: CASSLSENQPQHF; CDR3nt: TGTGCCAGCAGCTTATCCGAGAATCAGCCCCAGCATTTT
d_gene: NA; abundance: NA; j_gene: TRBJ2-3; v_gene: TRBV9; len: 12; CDR3aa: CASSVVGDTQYF; CDR3nt: TGTGCCAGCAGCGTAGTGGGGGATACGCAGTATTTT
d_gene: NA; abundance: NA; j_gene: TRBJ2-6; v_gene: TRBV7-6; len: 15; CDR3aa: CASSLGGAGANVLTF; CDR3nt: TGTGCCAGCAGCTTGGGGGGAGCTGGGGCCAACGTCCTGACTTTC
d_gene: NA; abundance: NA; j_gene: TRBJ1-6; v_gene: TRBV5-6; len: 15; CDR3aa: CASSLGGAVITSLHF; CDR3nt: TGTGCCAGCAGCTTGGGGGGGGCCGTTATCACATCCCTCCACTTT
d_gene: NA; abundance: NA; j_gene: TRBJ1-5; v_gene: TRBV6-5; len: 15; CDR3aa: CASSSGDLPNQPQHF; CDR3nt: TGTGCCAGCAGTTCCGGGGATCTGCCTAATCAGCCCCAGCATTTT
d_gene: NA; abundance: NA; j_gene: TRBJ2-7; v_gene: TRBV7-8; len: 15; CDR3aa: CASSLVTVKSHEQYF; CDR3nt: TGTGCCAGCAGCTTAGTCACAGTGAAAAGCCACGAGCAGTACTTC
d_gene: NA; abundance: NA; j_gene: TRBJ2-7; v_gene: TRBV6-5; len: 13; CDR3aa: CASSPPRPYEQYF; CDR3nt: TGTGCCAGCAGCCCGCCCCGGCCCTACGAGCAGTACTTC
d_gene: NA; abundance: NA; j_gene: TRBJ2-7; v_gene: TRBV6-5; len: 14; CDR3aa: CASSRGLSRYEQYF; CDR3nt: TGTGCCAGCAGTCGGGGACTTTCCCGCTACGAGCAGTACTTC
d_gene: NA; abundance: few; j_gene: TRBJ2-5; v_gene: TRBV19; len: 15; CDR3aa: CASTPRVDSQETQYF; CDR3nt: TGTGCCAGTACACCCAGGGTAGACTCCCAAGAGACCCAGTACTTC
d_gene: TRBD1; abundance: once; j_gene: TRBJ2-5; v_gene: TRBV19; len: 15; CDR3aa: CASSLGGQGAETQYF; CDR3nt: TGTGCCAGTAGCCTTGGGGGACAGGGGGCAGAGACCCAGTACTTC
d_gene: NA; abundance: NA; j_gene: TRBJ1-6; v_gene: TRBV5-6; len: 13; CDR3aa: CASSLSRQRSLHF; CDR3nt: TGTGCCAGCAGCTTGTCTCGACAGCGATCCCTCCACTTT
d_gene: TRBD1; abundance: once; j_gene: TRBJ2-7; v_gene: TRBV5-1; len: 15; CDR3aa: CASSVAGTGAYEQYF; CDR3nt: TGCGCCAGCAGCGTGGCCGGGACAGGGGCCTACGAGCAGTACTTC
d_gene: NA; abundance: NA; j_gene: TRBJ1-3; v_gene: TRBV21-1; len: 17; CDR3aa: CAPPGGDSKRSGNTIYF; CDR3nt: TGTGCCCCCCCGGGGGGAGACAGTAAGCGCTCTGGAAACACCATATATTTT
d_gene: NA; abundance: NA; j_gene: TRBJ2-1; v_gene: TRBV28; len: 14; CDR3aa: CASSFEWEYNEQFF; CDR3nt: TGTGCCAGCAGTTTTGAGTGGGAATACAATGAGCAGTTCTTC
d_gene: NA; abundance: NA; j_gene: TRBJ1-6; v_gene: TRBV5-6; len: 13; CDR3aa: CASSSGSGSPLHF; CDR3nt: TGTGCCAGCAGCTCGGGTTCGGGTTCACCCCTCCACTTT
d_gene: TRBD1; abundance: NA; j_gene: TRBJ2-1; v_gene: TRBV19; len: 17; CDR3aa: CASSIDTGTGGWNEQFF; CDR3nt: TGTGCCAGTAGTATAGATACCGGGACAGGGGGCTGGAATGAGCAGTTCTTC
d_gene: NA; abundance: NA; j_gene: TRBJ1-1; v_gene: TRBV18; len: 14; CDR3aa: CASSPWESNTEAFF; CDR3nt: TGTGCCAGCTCACCTTGGGAATCCAACACTGAAGCTTTCTTT
d_gene: NA; abundance: NA; j_gene: TRBJ1-3; v_gene: TRBV11-2; len: 17; CDR3aa: CASREMGGIDSGNTIYF; CDR3nt: TGTGCCAGCCGCGAAATGGGGGGGATAGACTCTGGAAACACCATATATTTT